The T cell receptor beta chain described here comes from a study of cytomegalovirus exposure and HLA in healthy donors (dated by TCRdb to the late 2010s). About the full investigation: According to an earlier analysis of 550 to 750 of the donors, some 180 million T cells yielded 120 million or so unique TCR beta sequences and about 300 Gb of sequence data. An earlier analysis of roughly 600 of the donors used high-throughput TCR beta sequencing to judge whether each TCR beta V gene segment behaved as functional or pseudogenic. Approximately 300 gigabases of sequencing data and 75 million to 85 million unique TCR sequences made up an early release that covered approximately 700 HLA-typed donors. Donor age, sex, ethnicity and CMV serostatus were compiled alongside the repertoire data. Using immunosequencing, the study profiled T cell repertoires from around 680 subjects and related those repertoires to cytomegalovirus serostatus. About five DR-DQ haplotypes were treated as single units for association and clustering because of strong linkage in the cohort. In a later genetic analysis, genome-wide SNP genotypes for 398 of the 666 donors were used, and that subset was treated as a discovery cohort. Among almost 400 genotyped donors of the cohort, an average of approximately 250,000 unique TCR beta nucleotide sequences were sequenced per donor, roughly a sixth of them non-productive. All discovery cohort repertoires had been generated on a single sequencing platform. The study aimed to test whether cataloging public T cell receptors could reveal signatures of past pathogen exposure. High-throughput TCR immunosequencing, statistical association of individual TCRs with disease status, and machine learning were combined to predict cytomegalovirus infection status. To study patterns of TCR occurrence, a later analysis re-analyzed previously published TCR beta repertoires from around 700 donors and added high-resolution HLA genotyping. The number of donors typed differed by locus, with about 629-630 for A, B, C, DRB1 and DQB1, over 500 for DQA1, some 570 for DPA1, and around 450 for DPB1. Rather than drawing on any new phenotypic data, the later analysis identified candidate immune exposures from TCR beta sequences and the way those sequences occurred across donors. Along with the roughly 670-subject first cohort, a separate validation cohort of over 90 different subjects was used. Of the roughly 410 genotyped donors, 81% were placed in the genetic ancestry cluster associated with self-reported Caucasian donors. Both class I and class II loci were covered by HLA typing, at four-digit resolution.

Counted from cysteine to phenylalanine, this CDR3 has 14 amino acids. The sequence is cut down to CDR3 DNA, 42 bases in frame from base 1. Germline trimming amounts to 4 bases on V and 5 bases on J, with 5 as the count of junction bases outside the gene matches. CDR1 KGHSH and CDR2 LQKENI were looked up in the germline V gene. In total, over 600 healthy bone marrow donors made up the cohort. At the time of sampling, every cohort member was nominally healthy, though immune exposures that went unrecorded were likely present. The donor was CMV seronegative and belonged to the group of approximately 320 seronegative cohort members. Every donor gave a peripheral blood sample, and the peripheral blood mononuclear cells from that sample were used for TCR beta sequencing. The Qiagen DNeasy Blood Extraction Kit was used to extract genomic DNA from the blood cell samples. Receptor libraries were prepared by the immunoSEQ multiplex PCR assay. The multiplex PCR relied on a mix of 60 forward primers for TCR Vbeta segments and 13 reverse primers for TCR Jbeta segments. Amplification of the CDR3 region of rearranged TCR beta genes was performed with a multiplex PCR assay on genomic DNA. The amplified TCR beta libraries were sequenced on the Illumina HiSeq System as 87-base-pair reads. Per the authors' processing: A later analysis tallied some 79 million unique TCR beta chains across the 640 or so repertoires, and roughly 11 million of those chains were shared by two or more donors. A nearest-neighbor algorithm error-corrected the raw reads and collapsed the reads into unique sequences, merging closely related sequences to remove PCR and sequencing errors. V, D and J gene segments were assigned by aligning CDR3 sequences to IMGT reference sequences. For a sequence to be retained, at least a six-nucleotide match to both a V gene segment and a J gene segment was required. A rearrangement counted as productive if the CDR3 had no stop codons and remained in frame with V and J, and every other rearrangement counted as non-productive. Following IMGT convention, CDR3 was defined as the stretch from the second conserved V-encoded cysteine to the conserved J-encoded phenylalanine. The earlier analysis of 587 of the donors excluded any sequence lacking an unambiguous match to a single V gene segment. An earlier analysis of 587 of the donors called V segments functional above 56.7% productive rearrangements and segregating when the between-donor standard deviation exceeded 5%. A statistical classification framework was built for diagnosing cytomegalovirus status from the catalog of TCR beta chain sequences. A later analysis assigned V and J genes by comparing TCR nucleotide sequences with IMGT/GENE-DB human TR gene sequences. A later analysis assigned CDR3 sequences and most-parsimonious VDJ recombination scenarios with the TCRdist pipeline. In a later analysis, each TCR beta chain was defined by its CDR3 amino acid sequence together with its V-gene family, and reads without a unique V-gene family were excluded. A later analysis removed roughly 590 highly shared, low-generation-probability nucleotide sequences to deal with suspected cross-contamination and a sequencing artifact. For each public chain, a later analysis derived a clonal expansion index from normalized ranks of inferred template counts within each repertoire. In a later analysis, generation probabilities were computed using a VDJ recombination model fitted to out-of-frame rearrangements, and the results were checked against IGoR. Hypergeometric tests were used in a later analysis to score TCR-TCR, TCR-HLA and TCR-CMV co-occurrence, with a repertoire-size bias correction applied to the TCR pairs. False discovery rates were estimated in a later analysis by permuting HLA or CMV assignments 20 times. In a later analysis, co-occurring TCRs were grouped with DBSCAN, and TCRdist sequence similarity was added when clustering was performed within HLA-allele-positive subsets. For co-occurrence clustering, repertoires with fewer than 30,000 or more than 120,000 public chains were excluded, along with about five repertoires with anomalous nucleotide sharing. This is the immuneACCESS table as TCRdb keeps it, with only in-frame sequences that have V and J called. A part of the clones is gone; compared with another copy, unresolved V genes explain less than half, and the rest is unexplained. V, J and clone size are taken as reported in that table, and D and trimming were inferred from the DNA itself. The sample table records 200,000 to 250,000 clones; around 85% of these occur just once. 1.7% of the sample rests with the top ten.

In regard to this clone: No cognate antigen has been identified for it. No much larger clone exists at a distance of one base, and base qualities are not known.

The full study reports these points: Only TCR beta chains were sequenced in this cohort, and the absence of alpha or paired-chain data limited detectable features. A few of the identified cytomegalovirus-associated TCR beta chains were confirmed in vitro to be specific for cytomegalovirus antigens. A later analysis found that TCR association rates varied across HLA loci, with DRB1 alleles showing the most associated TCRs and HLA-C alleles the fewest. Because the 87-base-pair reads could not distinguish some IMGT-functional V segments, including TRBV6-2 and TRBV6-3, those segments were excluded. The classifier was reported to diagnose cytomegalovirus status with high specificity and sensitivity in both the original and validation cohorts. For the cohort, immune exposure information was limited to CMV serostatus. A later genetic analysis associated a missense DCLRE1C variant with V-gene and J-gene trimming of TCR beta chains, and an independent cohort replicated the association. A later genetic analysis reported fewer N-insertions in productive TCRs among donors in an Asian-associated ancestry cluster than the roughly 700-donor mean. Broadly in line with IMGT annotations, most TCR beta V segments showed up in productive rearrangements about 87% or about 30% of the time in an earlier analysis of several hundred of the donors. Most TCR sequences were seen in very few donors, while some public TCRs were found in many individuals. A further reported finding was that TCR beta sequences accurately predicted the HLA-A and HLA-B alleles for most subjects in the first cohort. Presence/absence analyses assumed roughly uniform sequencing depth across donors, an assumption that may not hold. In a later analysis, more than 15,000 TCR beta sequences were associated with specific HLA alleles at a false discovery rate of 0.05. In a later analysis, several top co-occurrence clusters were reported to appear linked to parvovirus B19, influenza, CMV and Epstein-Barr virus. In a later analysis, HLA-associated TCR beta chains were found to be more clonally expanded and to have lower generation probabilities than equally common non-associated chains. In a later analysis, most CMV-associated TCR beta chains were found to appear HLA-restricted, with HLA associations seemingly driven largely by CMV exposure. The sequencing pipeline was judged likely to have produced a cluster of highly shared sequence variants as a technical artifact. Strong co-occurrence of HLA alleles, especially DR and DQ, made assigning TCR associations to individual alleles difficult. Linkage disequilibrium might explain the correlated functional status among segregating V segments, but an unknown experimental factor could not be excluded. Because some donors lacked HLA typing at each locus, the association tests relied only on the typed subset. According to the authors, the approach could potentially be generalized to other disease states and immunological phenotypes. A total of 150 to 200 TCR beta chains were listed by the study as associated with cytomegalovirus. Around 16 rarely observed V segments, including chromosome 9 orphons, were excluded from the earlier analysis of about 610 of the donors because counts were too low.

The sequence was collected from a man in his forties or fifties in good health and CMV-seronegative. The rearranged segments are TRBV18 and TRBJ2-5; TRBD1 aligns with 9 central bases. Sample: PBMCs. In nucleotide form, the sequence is TGTGCCAGCTCACTCGGACAGGGGAGGGAGACCCAGTACTTC. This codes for CASSLGQGRETQYF.